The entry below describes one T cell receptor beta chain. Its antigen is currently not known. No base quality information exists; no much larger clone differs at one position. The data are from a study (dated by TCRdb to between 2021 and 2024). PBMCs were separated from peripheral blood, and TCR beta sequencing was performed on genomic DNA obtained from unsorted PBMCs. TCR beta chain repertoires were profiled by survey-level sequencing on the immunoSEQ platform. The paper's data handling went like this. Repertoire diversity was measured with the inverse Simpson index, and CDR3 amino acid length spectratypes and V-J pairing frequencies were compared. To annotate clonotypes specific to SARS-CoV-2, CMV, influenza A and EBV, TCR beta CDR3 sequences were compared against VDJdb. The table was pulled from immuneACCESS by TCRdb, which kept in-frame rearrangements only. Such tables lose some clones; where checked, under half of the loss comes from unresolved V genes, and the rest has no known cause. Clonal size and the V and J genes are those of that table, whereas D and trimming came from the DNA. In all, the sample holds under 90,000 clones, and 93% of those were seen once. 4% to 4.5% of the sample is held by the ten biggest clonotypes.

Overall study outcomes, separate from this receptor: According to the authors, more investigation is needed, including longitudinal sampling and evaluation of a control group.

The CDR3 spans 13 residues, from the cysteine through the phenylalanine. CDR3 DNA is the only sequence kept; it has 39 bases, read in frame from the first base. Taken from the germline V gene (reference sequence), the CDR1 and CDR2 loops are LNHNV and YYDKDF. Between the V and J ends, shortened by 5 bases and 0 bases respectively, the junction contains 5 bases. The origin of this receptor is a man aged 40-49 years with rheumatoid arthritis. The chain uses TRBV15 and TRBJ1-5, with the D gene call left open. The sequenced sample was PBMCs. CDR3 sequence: CATSGPSNQPQHF. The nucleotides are TGTGCCACCAGCGGGCCTAGCAATCAGCCCCAGCATTTT.